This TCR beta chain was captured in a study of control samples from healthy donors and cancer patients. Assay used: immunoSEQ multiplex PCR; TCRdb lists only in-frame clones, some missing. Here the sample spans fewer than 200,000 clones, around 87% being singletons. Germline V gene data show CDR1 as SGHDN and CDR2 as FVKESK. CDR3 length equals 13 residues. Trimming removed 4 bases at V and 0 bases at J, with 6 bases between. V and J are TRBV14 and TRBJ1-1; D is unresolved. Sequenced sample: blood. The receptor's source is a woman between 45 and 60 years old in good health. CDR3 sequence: CASSPRVNTEAFF. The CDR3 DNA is TGTGCCAGCAGCCCTCGGGTGAACACTGAAGCTTTCTTT.